These T cell receptor beta chains were read from a single sample in a study of blood T cell repertoires in COVID-19. Clones were sequenced by immunoSEQ multiplex PCR, and TCRdb holds only the in-frame ones, with some missing. The sample carries about 360,000 clones, around 88% recorded once. The sequenced sample was peripheral blood. The receptors derive from a man aged 25-45 years with active or convalescent COVID-19. Both conserved end residues are part of each CDR3. Fields, in order: J gene, clone size, D gene, V gene, CDR3 protein, CDR3 DNA. A D gene is named only where the DNA matches it firmly. Clone size is stated in some rows and not others, as once, few, many or a class when expanded.

>TRBJ1-4|-|-|TRBV7-3
CASSLKGTPKEKLFF
TGTGCCAGCAGCTTAAAAGGGACACCTAAAGAAAAACTGTTTTTT
>TRBJ2-3|-|-|TRBV15
CATRAGSTDTQYF
TGTGCCACCCGAGCGGGTAGCACAGATACGCAGTATTTT
>TRBJ2-3|-|TRBD2|TRBV4-1
CASSQERLAADTQYF
TGCGCCAGCAGCCAAGAACGGCTAGCGGCAGATACGCAGTATTTT
>TRBJ2-2|many|TRBD1|TRBV18
CASSQGAHTGELFF
TGTGCCAGCTCACAGGGGGCGCACACCGGGGAGCTGTTTTTT
>TRBJ1-5|few|TRBD1|TRBV28
CASSFLGQGEQPQHF
TGTGCCAGCAGTTTCCTGGGACAGGGGGAACAGCCCCAGCATTTT
>TRBJ2-1|-|TRBD2|TRBV24-1
CATSTAGERGEQFF
TGTGCCACCAGTACGGCGGGAGAACGCGGTGAGCAGTTCTTC
>TRBJ1-2|-|-|TRBV19
CASSGAMEGYTF
TGTGCCAGTAGTGGAGCTATGGAAGGCTACACCTTC
>TRBJ1-1|-|TRBD1|TRBV18
CASSQGGNTEAFF
TGTGCCAGCTCCCAGGGGGGGAACACTGAAGCTTTCTTT
>TRBJ2-3|-|TRBD2|TRBV11-3
CASSLVGFRGDLADTQYF
TGTGCCAGCAGCTTAGTGGGTTTTCGGGGGGATTTGGCAGATACGCAGTATTTT
>TRBJ1-2|-|-|TRBV21-1
CASTCSTASPNYGYTF
TGTGCCAGCACCTGTTCAACAGCTTCTCCTAACTATGGCTACACCTTC
>TRBJ2-2|-|-|TRBV10-3
CAISPLPTGGELFF
TGTGCCATCAGCCCCCTCCCAACAGGCGGGGAGCTGTTTTTT
>TRBJ1-1|-|-|TRBV11-3
CASSAGKGAPTEAFF
TGTGCCAGCAGCGCCGGGAAGGGAGCTCCCACTGAAGCTTTCTTT
>TRBJ2-2|-|TRBD2|TRBV4-3
CASSPSGLAGVNTGELFF
TGCGCCAGCAGCCCTTCGGGACTAGCGGGGGTGAACACCGGGGAGCTGTTTTTT
>TRBJ2-7|-|-|TRBV18
CASSPSGAYEQYF
TGTGCCAGCTCACCAAGTGGAGCCTACGAGCAGTACTTC
>TRBJ2-1|-|-|TRBV29-1
CSVEGRRGTNEQFF
TGCAGCGTTGAAGGGCGTAGGGGGACGAATGAGCAGTTCTTC
>TRBJ1-5|-|-|TRBV4-3
CASSQDTSSNQPQHF
TGCGCCAGCAGCCAAGACACATCCAGCAATCAGCCCCAGCATTTT
>TRBJ1-2|few|TRBD1|TRBV28
CASSEPGTGYGYTF
TGTGCCAGCAGTGAGCCGGGGACAGGCTATGGCTACACCTTC
>TRBJ2-3|-|TRBD2|TRBV4-2
CASSHRTSGAGADTQYF
TGTGCCAGCAGCCACAGGACTAGCGGAGCAGGGGCGGATACGCAGTATTTT
>TRBJ2-7|few|TRBD1|TRBV3-1/TRBV3-2
CASSQQSRDRGAPYEQYF
TGTGCCAGCAGCCAACAGTCCCGGGACAGGGGAGCCCCCTACGAGCAGTACTTC
>TRBJ2-7|-|-|TRBV9
CASSGGLSYEQYF
TGTGCCAGCAGCGGCGGTTTATCCTACGAGCAGTACTTC
>TRBJ2-3|once|-|TRBV19
CATLLVDTQYF
TGTGCCACCCTCCTCGTGGATACGCAGTATTTT
>TRBJ1-1|-|-|TRBV11-2
CASSLGGAGGWEAFF
TGTGCCAGCAGCTTAGGCGGTGCCGGCGGGTGGGAAGCTTTCTTT
>TRBJ1-1|-|-|TRBV9
CASSLLSMNTEAFF
TGTGCCAGCAGCCTCCTTTCTATGAACACTGAAGCTTTCTTT
>TRBJ2-2|-|TRBD2|TRBV6-2/TRBV6-3
CASSWTSGETNTGELFF
TGTGCCAGCAGTTGGACTAGCGGGGAGACGAACACCGGGGAGCTGTTTTTT
>TRBJ2-2|few|TRBD2|TRBV2
CASSETSRGTGELFF
TGTGCCAGCAGTGAGACTAGCAGAGGCACCGGGGAGCTGTTTTTT
>TRBJ2-1|-|-|TRBV9
CASSVAQYNEQFF
TGTGCCAGCAGCGTAGCCCAATACAATGAGCAGTTCTTC
>TRBJ2-2|-|-|TRBV15
CATSRGQAAGELFF
TGTGCCACCAGCAGAGGCCAGGCAGCCGGGGAGCTGTTTTTT